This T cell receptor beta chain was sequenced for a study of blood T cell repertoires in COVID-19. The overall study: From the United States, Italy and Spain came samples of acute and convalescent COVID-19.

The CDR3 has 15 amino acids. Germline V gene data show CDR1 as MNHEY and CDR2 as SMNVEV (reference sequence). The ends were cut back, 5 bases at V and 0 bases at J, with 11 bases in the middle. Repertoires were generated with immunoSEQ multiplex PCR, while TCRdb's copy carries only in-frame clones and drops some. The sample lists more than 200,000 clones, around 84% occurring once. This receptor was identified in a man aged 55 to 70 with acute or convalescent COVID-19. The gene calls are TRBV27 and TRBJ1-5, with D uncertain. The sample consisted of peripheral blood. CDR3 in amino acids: CASSPATYSNQPQHF. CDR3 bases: TGTGCCAGCAGTCCCGCTACCTATAGCAATCAGCCCCAGCATTTT.